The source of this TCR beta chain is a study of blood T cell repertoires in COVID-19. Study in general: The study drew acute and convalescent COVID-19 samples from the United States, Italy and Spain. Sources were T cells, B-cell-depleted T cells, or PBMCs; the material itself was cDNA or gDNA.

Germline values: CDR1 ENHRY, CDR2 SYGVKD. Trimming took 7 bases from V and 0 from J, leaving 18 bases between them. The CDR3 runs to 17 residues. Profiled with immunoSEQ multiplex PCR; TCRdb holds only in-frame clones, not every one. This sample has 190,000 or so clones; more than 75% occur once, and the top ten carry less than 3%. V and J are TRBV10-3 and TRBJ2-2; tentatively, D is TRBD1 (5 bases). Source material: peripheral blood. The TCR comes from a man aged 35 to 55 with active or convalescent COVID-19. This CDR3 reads CAIKGHKQSANTGELFF. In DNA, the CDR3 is TGTGCCATCAAGGGGCATAAACAGAGCGCGAACACCGGGGAGCTGTTTTTT.